This T cell receptor beta chain was documented in a study of T cells after yellow fever vaccination. Turning to the study itself: Libraries from low-cell-number fractions were prepared with the SMART-Seq v4 Ultra Low Input RNA kit.

This clonotype was seen many times. It was through 5'RACE template switching that TCR cDNA was made, with a universal primer site and UMIs added. TCRdb independently ran MiXCR on the 5' RACE reads; one entry per CDR3 protein. In the table there are 400,000 to 650,000 distinct CDR3 sequences, just over 20% of which are singletons. The CDR3 runs to 16 residues. The V end lost 0 bases, the J end lost 2 bases, and 13 bases lay between the germline ends. Germline V gives CDR1 SGHRS, CDR2 YFSETQ. This TCR derives from a man in his late teens or twenties who received the YFV17D yellow fever vaccine. The chain combines TRBV5-1 with TRBJ2-3; tentative D call: TRBD2 (5 bases). This sample comprised PBMCs, obtained 21 days after the first yellow fever vaccination. CDR3 bases: TGCGCCAGCAGCTTGGGGGTCCAGCGGTTCACAGATACGCAGTATTTT. Translated: CASSLGVQRFTDTQYF.